This TCR beta chain was sequenced in a study of CD8+ T cells in alopecia areata. Looking at the study overall: Twice daily, treated patients received 5 to 10 mg of oral tofacitinib. The study's findings and limits: Lesional scalp displayed greater clonality than normal scalp, most notably in alopecia totalis/universalis. Sequence data from scalp samples additionally include resident alphabeta T cells of normal skin.

A word on this clone: Its target is not known.

Treatment described: oral pan-JAK inhibitor, 5-10 mg twice daily. In alopecia areata patients, both lesional scalp punch biopsies and peripheral blood were collected. It was cDNA, reverse transcribed from extracted RNA, that served as the sequencing template. Libraries were prepared by immunoSEQ multiplex PCR; TCRdb keeps only in-frame clonotypes and omits some of them. The sample includes roughly 76,000 clones, 29% of them seen just once. The CDR3 totals 13 residues. Germline CDR1 is SQVTM and CDR2 is ANQGSEA. Trimming removed 4 bases at V and 5 bases at J, with 14 bases between. This specimen was CD8+ T cells sorted from blood, taken at week 4, from a patient treated with tofacitinib. The chain has TRBV29-1 and TRBJ1-1; D is unclear. This receptor was obtained from a human donor with alopecia areata. The CDR3 region has the DNA TGCAGCGTTGTGGCAGGATCGAGTACTGAAGCTTTCTTT. The encoded protein is CSVVAGSSTEAFF.